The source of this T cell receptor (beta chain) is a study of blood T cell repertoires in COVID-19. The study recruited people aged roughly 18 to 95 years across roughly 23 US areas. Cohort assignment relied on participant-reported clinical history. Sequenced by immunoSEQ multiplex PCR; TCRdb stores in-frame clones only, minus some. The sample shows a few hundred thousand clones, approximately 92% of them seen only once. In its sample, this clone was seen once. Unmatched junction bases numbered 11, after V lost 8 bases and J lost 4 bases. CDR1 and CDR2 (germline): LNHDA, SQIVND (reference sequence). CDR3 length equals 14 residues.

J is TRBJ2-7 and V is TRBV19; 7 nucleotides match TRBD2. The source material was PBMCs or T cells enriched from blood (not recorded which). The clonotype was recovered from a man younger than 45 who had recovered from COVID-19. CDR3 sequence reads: CASSTGTTHYEQYF. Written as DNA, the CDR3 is TGTGCCAGTTCTACCGGGACTACCCATTACGAGCAGTACTTC. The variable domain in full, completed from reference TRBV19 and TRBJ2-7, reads DGGITQSPKYLFRKEGQNVTLSCEQNLNHDAMYWYRQDPGQGLRLIYYSQIVNDFQKGDIAEGYSVSREKKESFPLTVTSAQKNPTAFYLCASSTGTTHYEQYFGPGTRLTVT.